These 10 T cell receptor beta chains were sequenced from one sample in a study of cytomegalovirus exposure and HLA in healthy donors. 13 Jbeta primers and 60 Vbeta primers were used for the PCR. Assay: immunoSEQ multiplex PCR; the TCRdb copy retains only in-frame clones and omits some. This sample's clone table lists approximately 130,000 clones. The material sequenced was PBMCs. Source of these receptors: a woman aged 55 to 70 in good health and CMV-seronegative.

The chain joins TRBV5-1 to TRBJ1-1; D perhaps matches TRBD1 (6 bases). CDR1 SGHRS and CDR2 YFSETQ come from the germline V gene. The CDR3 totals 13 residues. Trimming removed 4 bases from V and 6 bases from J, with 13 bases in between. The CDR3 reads CASSLGQSSEAFF. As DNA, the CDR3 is TGCGCCAGCAGCCTGGGACAATCTTCTGAAGCTTTCTTT.

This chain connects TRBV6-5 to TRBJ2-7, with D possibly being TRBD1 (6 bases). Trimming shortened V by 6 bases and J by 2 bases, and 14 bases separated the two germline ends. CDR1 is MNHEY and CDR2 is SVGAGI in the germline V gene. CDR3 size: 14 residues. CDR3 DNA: TGTGCCAGCAGAACCACGACAGGCCCCTACGAGCAGTACTTC. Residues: CASRTTTGPYEQYF.

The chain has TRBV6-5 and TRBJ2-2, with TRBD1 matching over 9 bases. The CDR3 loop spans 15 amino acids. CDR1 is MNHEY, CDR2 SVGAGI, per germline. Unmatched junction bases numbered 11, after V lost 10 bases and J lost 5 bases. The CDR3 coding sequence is TGTGCCACCCGGCTGACGGGACAGGGAACCGGGGAGCTGTTTTTT. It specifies CATRLTGQGTGELFF.

CDR3 nucleotide sequence: TGTGCCAGCAGCGCGCGCGGACTAGCGGGCTCCTCATCGGAGACCCAGTACTTC. Protein sequence: CASSARGLAGSSSETQYF. The genes are TRBV9 and TRBJ2-5; 11 bases fit TRBD2. Losses at the gene ends were 3 bases for V and 5 bases for J; bases not matched to a gene: 15. The germline CDR1 and CDR2 sequences are SGDLS and YYNGEE. The CDR3 is 18 amino acids.

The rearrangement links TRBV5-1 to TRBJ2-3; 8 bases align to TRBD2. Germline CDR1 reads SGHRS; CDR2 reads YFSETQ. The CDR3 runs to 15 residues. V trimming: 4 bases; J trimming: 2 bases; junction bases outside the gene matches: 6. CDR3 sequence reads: CASSLVAGNTDTQYF. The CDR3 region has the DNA TGCGCCAGCAGCCTCGTAGCGGGGAACACAGATACGCAGTATTTT.

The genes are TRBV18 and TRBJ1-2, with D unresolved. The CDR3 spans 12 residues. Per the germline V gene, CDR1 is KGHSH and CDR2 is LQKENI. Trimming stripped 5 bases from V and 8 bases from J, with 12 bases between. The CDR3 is CASSYGLIGYTF. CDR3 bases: TGTGCCAGCTCATACGGACTTATCGGCTACACCTTC.

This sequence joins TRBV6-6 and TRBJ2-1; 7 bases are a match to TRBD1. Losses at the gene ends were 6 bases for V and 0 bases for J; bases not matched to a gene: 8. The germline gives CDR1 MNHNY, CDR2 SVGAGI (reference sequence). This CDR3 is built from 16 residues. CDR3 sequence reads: CASSSQGSSSYNEQFF. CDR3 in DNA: TGTGCCAGCAGCTCACAGGGGTCGAGCTCCTACAATGAGCAGTTCTTC.

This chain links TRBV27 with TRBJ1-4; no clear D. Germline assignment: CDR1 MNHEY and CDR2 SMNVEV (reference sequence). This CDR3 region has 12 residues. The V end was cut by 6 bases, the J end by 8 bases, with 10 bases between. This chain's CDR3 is CASSYAGEKLFF. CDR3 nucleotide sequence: TGTGCCAGCAGCTATGCGGGGGAAAAACTGTTTTTT. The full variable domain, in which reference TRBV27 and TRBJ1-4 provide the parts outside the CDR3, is EAQVTQNPRYLITVTGKKLTVTCSQNMNHEYMSWYRQDPGLGLRQIYYSMNVEVTDKGDVPEGYKVSRKEKRNFPLILESPSPNQTSLYFCASSYAGEKLFFGSGTQLSVL.

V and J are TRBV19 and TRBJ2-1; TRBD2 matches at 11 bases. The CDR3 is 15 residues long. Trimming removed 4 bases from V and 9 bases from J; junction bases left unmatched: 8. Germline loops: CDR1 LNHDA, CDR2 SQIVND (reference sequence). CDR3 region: CASSKGLAAGSEQFF. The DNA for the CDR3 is TGTGCCAGTAGTAAGGGACTAGCGGCGGGGAGTGAGCAGTTCTTC.

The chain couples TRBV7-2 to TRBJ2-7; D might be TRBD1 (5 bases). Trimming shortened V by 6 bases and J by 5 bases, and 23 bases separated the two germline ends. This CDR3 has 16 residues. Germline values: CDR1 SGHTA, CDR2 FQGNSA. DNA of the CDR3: TGTGCCAGCAGTACCACAGTGGGGCAGGCGGCGCACGAGCAGTACTTC. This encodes CASSTTVGQAAHEQYF.